One and the same sample provided the 2 T cell receptor beta chains below, sequenced in a study of graft-versus-host responses after intestinal transplantation (dated by TCRdb to the early 2020s). Their recognized antigens are unknown. According to the study, the label for this sample's time point signals: cells obtained before transplantation from donor or recipient. Library preparation was by the immunoSEQ multiplex PCR assay. TCRdb holds this immuneACCESS table with in-frame rearrangements only. Some clones are missing; in checked studies, unresolved V genes explain under half, and the rest has no known cause. For this sample the table gives about 120,000 clones, of which around 93% were detected only once. The ten largest make up approximately 0.11% of the sample. The input for sequencing was unstimulated CD4+ T cells sorted from spleen or lymph node cells, taken before intestinal transplant. These receptors originate from a human donor who received an intestinal transplant.

The CDR3 bases are TGTGCCAGCAGCTTTGACAGGTCTCTTGGGATTACGCAGTATTTT. Its translation is CASSFDRSLGITQYF. J is TRBJ2-3 and V is TRBV11-1, with a weak D call TRBD1 (6 bases). CDR3 length equals 15 residues. The V gene's germline CDR1 is SGHAT and CDR2 FQDESV (reference sequence). Trimming stripped 3 bases from V and 8 bases from J, with 18 bases between. Complete variable domain (other parts from reference TRBV11-1 and TRBJ2-3): EAEVAQSPRYKITEKSQAVAFWCDPISGHATLYWYRQILGQGPELLVQFQDESVVDDSQLPKDRFSAERLKGVDSTLKIQPAELGDSAMYLCASSFDRSLGITQYFGPGTRLTVL.

The chain carries TRBV6-6 and TRBJ2-3; D remains unclear. Per the germline V gene, CDR1 is MNHNY and CDR2 is SVGAGI (reference sequence). This CDR3 region has 14 residues. The V and J ends lost 2 bases and 4 bases respectively, with 10 bases between them. CDR3 residues: CASSYVLGADTQYF. For the CDR3, the DNA is TGTGCCAGCAGTTACGTCTTAGGCGCAGATACGCAGTATTTT.